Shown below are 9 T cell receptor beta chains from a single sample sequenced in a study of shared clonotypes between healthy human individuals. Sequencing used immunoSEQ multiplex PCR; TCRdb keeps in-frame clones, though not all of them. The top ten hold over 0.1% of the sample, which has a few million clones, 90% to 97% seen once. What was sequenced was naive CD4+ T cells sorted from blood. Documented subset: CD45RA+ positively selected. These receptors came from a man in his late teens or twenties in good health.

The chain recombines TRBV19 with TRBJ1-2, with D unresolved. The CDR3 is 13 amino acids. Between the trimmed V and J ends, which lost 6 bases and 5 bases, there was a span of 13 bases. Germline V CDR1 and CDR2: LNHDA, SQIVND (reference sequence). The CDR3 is CASSPHREYGYTF. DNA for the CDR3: TGTGCCAGTAGCCCGCACCGGGAGTATGGCTACACCTTC.

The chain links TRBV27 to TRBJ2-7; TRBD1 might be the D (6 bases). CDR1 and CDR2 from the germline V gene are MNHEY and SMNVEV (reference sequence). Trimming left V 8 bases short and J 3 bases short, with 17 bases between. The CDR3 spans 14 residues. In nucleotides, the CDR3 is TGTGCCAGCGCCTCCGGGACAAACTACTACGAGCAGTACTTC. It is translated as CASASGTNYYEQYF.

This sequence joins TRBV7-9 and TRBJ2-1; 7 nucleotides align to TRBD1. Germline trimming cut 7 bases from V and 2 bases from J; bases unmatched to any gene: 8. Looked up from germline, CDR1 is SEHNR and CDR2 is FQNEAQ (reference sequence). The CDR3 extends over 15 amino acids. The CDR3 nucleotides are TGTGCCAGCATCCTTAAGGGGGCGGCCTACAATGAGCAGTTCTTC. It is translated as CASILKGAAYNEQFF.

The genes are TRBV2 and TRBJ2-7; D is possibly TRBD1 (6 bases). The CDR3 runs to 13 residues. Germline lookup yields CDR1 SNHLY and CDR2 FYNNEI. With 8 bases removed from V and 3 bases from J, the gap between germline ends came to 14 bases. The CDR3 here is CASRKDSLYEQYF. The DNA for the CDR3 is TGTGCCAGCCGAAAGGACAGCCTCTACGAGCAGTACTTC.

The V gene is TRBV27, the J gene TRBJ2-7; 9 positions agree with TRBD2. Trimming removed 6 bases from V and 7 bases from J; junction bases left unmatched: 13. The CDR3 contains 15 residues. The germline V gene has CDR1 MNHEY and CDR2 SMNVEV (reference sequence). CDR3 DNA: TGTGCCAGCAGCCGGTTGGCGGGAGGGCCGCGTGAGCAGTACTTC. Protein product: CASSRLAGGPREQYF.

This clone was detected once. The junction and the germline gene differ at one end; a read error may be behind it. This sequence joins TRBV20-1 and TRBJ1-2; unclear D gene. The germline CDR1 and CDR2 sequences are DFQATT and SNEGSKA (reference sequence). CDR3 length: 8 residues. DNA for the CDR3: TGCAGTGCTAGAGGGGAGGGCTTC. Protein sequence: CSARGEGF.

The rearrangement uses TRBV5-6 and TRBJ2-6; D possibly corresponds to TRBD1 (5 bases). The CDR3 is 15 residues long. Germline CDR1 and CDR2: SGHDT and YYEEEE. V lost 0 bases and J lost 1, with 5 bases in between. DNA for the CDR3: TGTGCCAGCAGCTTGGAGGGGTCTGGGGCCAACGTCCTGACTTTC. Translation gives CASSLEGSGANVLTF.

The CDR3 nucleotides read TGTGCCAGCAGTTCCCCCGCCAAGAGCTCCTACGAGCAGTACTTC. Translating it yields CASSSPAKSSYEQYF. The J gene is TRBJ2-7, the V gene TRBV28; no definite D call. CDR1 MDHEN and CDR2 SYDVKM come from the germline V gene. The ends were cut back, 4 bases at V and 0 bases at J, with 13 bases in the middle. The CDR3 length is 15 residues.

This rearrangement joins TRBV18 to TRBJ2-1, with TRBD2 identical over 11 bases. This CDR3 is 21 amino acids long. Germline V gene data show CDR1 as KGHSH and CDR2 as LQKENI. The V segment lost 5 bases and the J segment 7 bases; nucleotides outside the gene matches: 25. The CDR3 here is CASSTTTGARGTSGSTNEQFF. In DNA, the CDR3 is TGTGCCAGCTCAACAACCACAGGGGCTAGGGGAACTAGCGGGAGTACTAATGAGCAGTTCTTC.